The 23 T cell receptor beta chains in this list originate from one sample, sequenced in a study of blood T cell repertoires in COVID-19. TCRdb's copy holds only in-frame clones and misses some; the assay was immunoSEQ multiplex PCR. The sample holds 410,000 or so clones; around nine tenths are singletons and the top ten take around 1.5%. The sequencing input was peripheral blood. Every receptor here comes from a woman aged 40 to 50 with COVID-19, enrolled during active disease.

The chain couples TRBV3-1 (or the pseudogene TRBV3-2) to TRBJ2-7; 7 nucleotides line up with TRBD2. Looked up from germline, CDR1 is LGHDT and CDR2 is YNNKEL (reference sequence). The CDR3 spans 15 residues. J was trimmed by 0 bases and V by 1 base; bases with no gene match: 3. The DNA of the CDR3 is TGTGCCAGCAGCCAAGTACTAGCGTCCTCCTACGAGCAGTACTTC. This encodes CASSQVLASSYEQYF.

The chain links TRBV30 to TRBJ1-1; a weak D match, TRBD1 (5 bases). The CDR3 consists of 11 residues. Trimming pared 2 bases from V and 6 bases from J, leaving 7 bases between. Germline V gives CDR1 GTSNPN, CDR2 SVGIG (reference sequence). The CDR3 region has the DNA TGTGCCTGGAGTTGGGGGGCTGAAGCTTTCTTT. It encodes CAWSWGAEAFF.

V is TRBV7-9 and J is TRBJ1-2; TRBD1 matches at 8 bases. The V gene's germline CDR1 is SEHNR and CDR2 FQNEAQ (reference sequence). CDR3 length equals 12 residues. V lost 4 bases and J lost 7; bases outside the gene matches: 2. DNA of the CDR3: TGTGCCAGCAGCTGGACAGGGACTGGCTACACCTTC. Translating it yields CASSWTGTGYTF.

The chain combines TRBV6-2 or TRBV6-3 with TRBJ1-4, with D possibly being TRBD1 (5 bases). The germline V gene encodes CDR1 MNHEY and CDR2 SVGEGT. Trimming stripped 4 bases from V and 0 bases from J, with 12 bases between. The CDR3 has 16 residues. CDR3 sequence: CASSSPRTSTNEKLFF. Here the CDR3 DNA reads TGTGCCAGCAGTTCCCCTAGGACATCAACTAATGAAAAACTGTTTTTT.

This clone appeared a few times. This chain links TRBV7-9 with TRBJ2-2; D is possibly TRBD2 (5 bases). Germline V gene sequence: CDR1 SEHNR, CDR2 FQNEAQ (reference sequence). Trimming shortened V by 4 bases and J by 4 bases, and 13 bases separated the two germline ends. This CDR3 is 15 amino acids long. CDR3 sequence reads: CASSSNLRGTGELFF. Written as DNA, the CDR3 is TGTGCCAGCAGCTCGAACCTCCGGGGCACCGGGGAGCTGTTTTTT.

The rearrangement joins TRBV29-1 to TRBJ2-3; D is perhaps TRBD2 (6 bases). The CDR3 extends over 16 amino acids. Germline V gene sequence: CDR1 SQVTM, CDR2 ANQGSEA. The V and J ends lost 1 base and 0 bases respectively, with 14 bases between them. The CDR3 sequence is CSVEGPSRGSTDTQYF. CDR3 DNA: TGCAGCGTTGAAGGTCCCTCTCGGGGGAGCACAGATACGCAGTATTTT.

This rearrangement joins TRBV7-2 to TRBJ2-7, with 8 bases matching TRBD1. V was clipped by 5 bases and J by 2 bases; unmatched bases: 8. Germline V gives CDR1 SGHTA, CDR2 FQGNSA. The CDR3 runs 15 residues. In nucleotides, the CDR3 is TGTGCCAGCAGCCCCGCCGGGACAGGACCCTACGAGCAGTACTTC. It codes for CASSPAGTGPYEQYF.

The gene calls are TRBV7-2 and TRBJ1-1; the D gene is possibly TRBD1 (5 bases). The CDR3 runs to 13 residues. Germline V gene sequence: CDR1 SGHTA, CDR2 FQGNSA. With 1 base removed from V and 11 bases from J, the gap between germline ends came to 14 bases. The DNA of the CDR3 is TGTGCCAGCAGCTTAGGACAGTCGCCCGCGGCTTTCTTT. Protein product: CASSLGQSPAAFF.

This chain joins TRBV19 and TRBJ1-5; tentative D call: TRBD1 (6 bases). V shed 5 bases and J shed 2 bases, with 13 bases lying between them. The CDR3 loop spans 15 amino acids. The germline V gene has CDR1 LNHDA and CDR2 SQIVND (reference sequence). The CDR3 DNA reads as TGTGCCAGTAGTCACCCGACAGGTCGCAATCAGCCCCAGCATTTT. It is translated as CASSHPTGRNQPQHF.

V gene TRBV7-2 combines with J gene TRBJ2-7; a weak D match, TRBD2 (6 bases). V dropped 2 bases and J dropped 5 bases, with 16 bases sitting between them. Per the germline V gene, CDR1 is SGHTA and CDR2 is FQGNSA. CDR3 length: 15 amino acids. The CDR3 DNA reads TGTGCCAGCAGCTTAAACCCGGGGGTTAAGGACGAGCAGTACTTC. Translated, it gives CASSLNPGVKDEQYF.

This chain joins TRBV5-6 and TRBJ1-6; TRBD1 is a possible D gene (6 bases). CDR3 length equals 16 residues. CDR1 is SGHDT and CDR2 is YYEEEE in the germline V gene. With 4 bases removed from V and 6 bases from J, the gap between germline ends came to 17 bases. In nucleotides, the CDR3 is TGTGCCAGCAGCACGGGGGGGGCCCGAGCTAATTCACCCCTCCACTTT. Encoded protein: CASSTGGARANSPLHF.

The gene calls are TRBV30 and TRBJ1-1; TRBD1 aligns across 9 bases. CDR3 length equals 14 residues. The germline V gene encodes CDR1 GTSNPN and CDR2 SVGIG (reference sequence). After removal of 0 bases from V and 5 bases from J, the junction contained 4 bases not matched to a gene. CDR3 region: CAWSVQGARTEAFF. In nucleotides, the CDR3 is TGTGCCTGGAGTGTACAGGGGGCGAGGACTGAAGCTTTCTTT. Together with reference TRBV30 and TRBJ1-1, the CDR3 gives the full variable domain: SQTIHQWPATLVQPVGSPLSLECTVEGTSNPNLYWYRQAAGRGLQLLFYSVGIGQISSEVPQNLSASRPQDRQFILSSKKLLLSDSGFYLCAWSVQGARTEAFFGQGTRLTVV.

The chain uses TRBV6-5 and TRBJ1-1, with a weak D call TRBD1 (5 bases). The CDR3 length is 15 residues. V lost 0 bases and J lost 5, with 13 bases in between. Germline V lookup: CDR1 MNHEY, CDR2 SVGAGI. The chain's CDR3 is CASSYSTGVRTEAFF. The CDR3 DNA sequence: TGTGCCAGCAGTTACTCGACGGGGGTCAGGACTGAAGCTTTCTTT.

The CDR3, as DNA: TGTGCCAGCAGAACTATCAGGGGGCCGAGGGATGAGCAGTTCTTC. It encodes CASRTIRGPRDEQFF. V gene TRBV28 combines with J gene TRBJ2-1; 8 nucleotides agree with TRBD1. This CDR3 contains 15 residues. The germline CDR1 and CDR2 sequences are MDHEN and SYDVKM. V was clipped by 6 bases and J by 8 bases; unmatched bases: 12.

The chain couples TRBV3-1 (or the pseudogene TRBV3-2) to TRBJ2-5, with D perhaps matching TRBD2 (5 bases). From germline, CDR1 is LGHDT and CDR2 YNNKEL (reference sequence). This CDR3 spans 17 amino acids. Trimming pared 0 bases from V and 2 bases from J, leaving 16 bases between. DNA of the CDR3: TGTGCCAGCAGCCAAGAATGGCGCGAGGGAGAGCAAGAGACCCAGTACTTC. It is translated as CASSQEWREGEQETQYF.

The chain combines TRBV18 with TRBJ1-1; 9 bases are shared with TRBD1. The J segment lost 0 bases and the V segment lost 6 bases, leaving 8 bases of the junction unmatched. CDR1 KGHSH and CDR2 LQKENI come from the germline V gene. The CDR3 loop spans 16 amino acids. DNA of the CDR3: TGTGCCAGCTCCCAAAGGGGGACAGGGTTGAACACTGAAGCTTTCTTT. Protein sequence: CASSQRGTGLNTEAFF. Full variable domain (missing parts from reference TRBV18 and TRBJ1-1): NAGVMQNPRHLVRRRGQEARLRCSPMKGHSHVYWYRQLPEEGLKFMVYLQKENIIDESGMPKERFSAEFPKEGPSILRIQQVVRGDSAAYFCASSQRGTGLNTEAFFGQGTRLTVV.

The rearrangement joins TRBV5-1 to TRBJ2-1; TRBD2 matches 9 bases. The trim removed 2 bases at V and 1 base at J, leaving 4 bases unmatched. Germline V gives CDR1 SGHRS, CDR2 YFSETQ. There are 16 residues in the CDR3. CDR3 sequence (DNA): TGCGCCAGCAGCTTACAAGCGGGAGGTTCCTACAATGAGCAGTTCTTC. Translation: CASSLQAGGSYNEQFF.

This clone was counted once. The rearrangement joins TRBV5-6 to TRBJ2-7, with a weak D call TRBD1 (5 bases). V lost 7 bases and J lost 6, with 17 bases in between. The germline V gene encodes CDR1 SGHDT and CDR2 YYEEEE. The CDR3 runs 13 residues. This CDR3 is CASGEGVVSEQYF. The CDR3 DNA reads as TGTGCCAGCGGAGAAGGGGTCGTTTCCGAGCAGTACTTC.

The chain employs TRBV4-3 and TRBJ1-1; TRBD1 might be the D (5 bases). V lost 4 bases, J lost 3 bases, and 12 bases lay in between. The CDR3 totals 14 residues. Germline V CDR1 and CDR2: LGHNA, YSLEER. The CDR3 DNA reads as TGCGCCAGCAGCCGGACATCATACGACACTGAAGCTTTCTTT. Amino acids: CASSRTSYDTEAFF.

The chain combines TRBV4-3 with TRBJ2-3; 7 positions match TRBD2. Germline trimming cut 2 bases from V and 2 bases from J; bases unmatched to any gene: 7. The CDR3 loop spans 16 amino acids. CDR1 is LGHNA, CDR2 YSLEER, per germline. The CDR3 region has the DNA TGCGCCAGCAGCCAACCTTCGCGGGGGTCCACAGATACGCAGTATTTT. Protein sequence: CASSQPSRGSTDTQYF.

The chain couples TRBV2 to TRBJ1-2; 11 nucleotides align to TRBD1. Germline values: CDR1 SNHLY, CDR2 FYNNEI. Germline trimming cut 8 bases from V and 8 bases from J; bases unmatched to any gene: 13. The CDR3 totals 15 residues. CDR3 in DNA: TGTGCCAGCGGATCGAGTACGGACAGGGGGCGAGGCTACACCTTC. This codes for CASGSSTDRGRGYTF.

The CDR3 region is CASSLSSSGVSYNEQFF. The CDR3 bases are TGTGCCAGCAGCCTATCCTCCAGCGGAGTCTCCTACAATGAGCAGTTCTTC. The genes are TRBV14 and TRBJ2-1; D perhaps matches TRBD2 (5 bases). In germline, CDR1 is SGHDN, CDR2 FVKESK. V lost 4 bases and J lost 0, with 16 bases in between. The CDR3 extends over 17 amino acids. The full variable domain, in which reference TRBV14 and TRBJ2-1 provide the parts outside the CDR3, is EAGVTQFPSHSVIEKGQTVTLRCDPISGHDNLYWYRRVMGKEIKFLLHFVKESKQDESGMPNNRFLAERTGGTYSTLKVQPAELEDSGVYFCASSLSSSGVSYNEQFFGPGTRLTVL.

CDR3 DNA: TGTGCCAGCAGCTTGATTGGGCCAGGTGGTACCGGGAGCTCCTACAATGAGCAGTTCTTC. It specifies CASSLIGPGGTGSSYNEQFF. This rearrangement joins TRBV5-5 to TRBJ2-1; tentative D call: TRBD2 (6 bases). The V gene lost 1 base and the J gene lost 0 bases, with 23 bases spanning the gap. This CDR3 has 20 residues. The germline V gene has CDR1 SGHKS and CDR2 YYEKEE (reference sequence).